Following are 8 T cell receptor beta chains from one sample sequenced in a study of tumor and adjacent non-tumor tissue in lung cancer. RNA was extracted from bulk tissue without any cell sorting. The library came from three nested PCR rounds adapted from ARM-PCR protocols. One entry per CDR3 protein results from TCRdb running MiXCR on the multiplex PCR reads. The table includes 77,000 or so distinct CDR3 sequences, around 74% detected once. The sequencing sample was made of lung tumor tissue. The receptor source for this set is a woman between 50 and 59 years old with non-small cell lung cancer.

This chain links TRBV6-2 or TRBV6-3 with TRBJ1-2, with D maybe TRBD1 (6 bases). CDR1 is MNHEY, CDR2 SVGEGT, per germline. The CDR3 covers 14 residues. Trimming removed 5 bases at V and 4 bases at J, with 14 bases between. The CDR3 is CASSIVQGVYGYTF. The CDR3 DNA reads as TGTGCCAGCAGTATCGTACAGGGCGTCTATGGCTACACCTTC.

Concerning this clonotype: The junction and the germline gene differ at one end; a read error may be behind it. V usage is TRBV12-3 or TRBV12-4 and J usage is TRBJ2-1; 7 bases are a match to TRBD2. This CDR3 has 11 residues. For the CDR3, the DNA is TGTGCCAGCAGTTTAGAGGGAGGGGAGTTATTC. Its translation is CASSLEGGELF.

With respect to this clonotype: This clone may be a read error of a much larger clone one base away. CDR3 DNA: TGCAGTGCTAAGCCTCCGACGTGGACAGATACGCAGTATTTT. It specifies CSAKPPTWTDTQYF. The chain carries TRBV20-1 and TRBJ2-3; D not certain. From germline, CDR1 is DFQATT and CDR2 SNEGSKA (reference sequence). V was cut by 4 bases and J by 3 bases, with 14 bases left in between. The CDR3 is 14 amino acids.

V is TRBV29-1 and J is TRBJ2-1; D not certain. This CDR3 is 12 amino acids long. Trimming cost V 8 bases and J 5 bases, with 13 bases left between them. Germline values: CDR1 SQVTM, CDR2 ANQGSEA. The DNA of the CDR3 is TGCAGCATTAACATCTCACACAATGAGCAGTTCTTC. It translates to CSINISHNEQFF.

Remarks on this clonotype: One end of the junction varies from germline; a read error may be responsible. V and J are TRBV6-1 and TRBJ2-7, with 7 bases lining up with TRBD2. From germline, CDR1 is MNHNS and CDR2 SASEGT. The CDR3 sequence is 20 residues long. The DNA of the CDR3 is TGTGCCACCAGTGAATTACTGGAGGGGCGGGAGAGCTTCCCCTCCTACGAGCAGTACTTC. It codes for CATSELLEGRESFPSYEQYF.

In regard to this clonotype: This may stem from a read error, because a much larger clone lies one nucleotide away. This rearrangement joins TRBV29-1 to TRBJ2-7; unclear D gene. This CDR3 region has 13 residues. Germline-derived CDR1 and CDR2 are SQVTM and ANQGSEA. CDR3 in DNA: TGCAGCGTTGGCATTTGGATGGCCTACGGGCAGTACTTC. Translating gives CSVGIWMAYGQYF.

Worth noting for this clonotype: As the CDR3 is not closed by the conserved phenylalanine or tryptophan, this likely results from a read error. This chain uses TRBV11-2 with TRBJ2-3; the D call may be TRBD1 or TRBD2 (5 bases each). Germline-derived CDR1 and CDR2 are SGHAT and FQNNGV. The CDR3 totals 15 residues. CDR3 in amino acids: CASNLGPPWDHTQYL. The CDR3 DNA reads as TGTGCCAGCAACTTAGGACCCCCATGGGACCATACGCAGTATCTT.

Here the CDR3 reads CAIGGFNEQFF. DNA for the CDR3: TGTGCCATTGGCGGGTTCAATGAGCAGTTCTTC. This chain connects TRBV6-2 or TRBV6-3 to TRBJ2-1, with D tentatively TRBD2 (5 bases). Trimming removed 10 bases from V and 6 bases from J, with 10 bases in between. Germline CDR1 is MNHEY and CDR2 is SVGEGT. The length of the CDR3 is 11 residues.